This T cell receptor beta chain was obtained from a study of identical twins. This clonotype has ten or more counts. Its antigen is as yet unknown. Notes on the study in general: Out-of-frame alpha sequences shared between twins exhibited an excess of low generation probability.

The V and J ends lost 5 bases and 4 bases respectively, with 11 bases between them. This CDR3 spans 14 amino acids. Germline V lookup: CDR1 SGHTA, CDR2 FQGNSA. Each cDNA held unique molecular identifiers, and template switching gave it a universal primer site. From the 5' RACE reads, TCRdb called clonotypes with MiXCR, one entry per CDR3 protein. This sample yields 600,000 to 800,000 distinct CDR3 sequences, of which roughly 20% are seen a single time; around 4.5% belongs to the top ten. This same sample was also taken into another study, of T cells expressing NK-cell markers. That paper adds: Within several experiments, an anti-gamma-delta TCR antibody kept the sorting limited to alpha-beta TCR T cells.

The chain is built from TRBV7-2 and TRBJ2-2; D uncertain. This receptor was identified in a woman aged 18-30 years in good health. The specimen was PBMCs. The CDR3 DNA is TGTGCCAGCAGCGGGGATTTCAGCACCGGGGAGCTGTTTTTT. Its translation: CASSGDFSTGELFF.